A selection of T cell receptor beta chains follows, all from one sample in a study of CD8 T cells in Susac syndrome. TCRdb itself ran the immunoSEQ multiplex PCR reads through MiXCR, one entry per CDR3 protein. The sample consists of approximately 190,000 distinct CDR3 sequences, more than 90% of them appearing once. Material: CD4+ T cells from PBMCs. Source of these receptors: a human donor with Susac syndrome. Each CDR3 is given with its conserved first and last residue. A D gene is named only where the DNA matches it firmly. For some rows the clone size is stated as once, few or many, or as a class when expanded; others skip it.

abundance: NA; d_gene: NA; j_gene: TRBJ2-5; v_gene: TRBV21-1; CDR3nt: TGTGCCAGCAGCAGAAAACAGGAGCAAGAGACCCAGTACTTC; CDR3aa: CASSRKQEQETQYF
abundance: NA; d_gene: TRBD1; j_gene: TRBJ2-1; v_gene: TRBV6-5; CDR3nt: TGTGCCAGCAGCCCGACAGGGGGCAATGAGCAGTTCTTC; CDR3aa: CASSPTGGNEQFF
abundance: NA; d_gene: TRBD1; j_gene: TRBJ1-1; v_gene: TRBV9; CDR3nt: TGTGCCAGCAGCCCCCGGGACAGGGGAGGCACTGAAGCTTTCTTT; CDR3aa: CASSPRDRGGTEAFF
abundance: NA; d_gene: TRBD2; j_gene: TRBJ2-1; v_gene: TRBV12-3/TRBV12-4; CDR3nt: TGTGCCAGCAAGCTACTAGCGGGGGGGCCCGATGAGCAGTTCTTC; CDR3aa: CASKLLAGGPDEQFF
abundance: NA; d_gene: TRBD2; j_gene: TRBJ2-5; v_gene: TRBV27; CDR3nt: TGTGCCAGCAGTTTATCCCTAGCGGGGGTACAAGAGACCCAGTACTTC; CDR3aa: CASSLSLAGVQETQYF
abundance: NA; d_gene: NA; j_gene: TRBJ1-1; v_gene: TRBV2; CDR3nt: TGTGCCAGCAGGGAATTCACGATGAACACTGAAGCTTTCTTT; CDR3aa: CASREFTMNTEAFF
abundance: once; d_gene: NA; j_gene: TRBJ1-6; v_gene: TRBV19; CDR3nt: TGTGCCAGTACTCAAGGAGGCAGGGGTCTCCTAAGTCATTCACCCCTCCACTTT; CDR3aa: CASTQGGRGLLSHSPLHF
abundance: few; d_gene: NA; j_gene: TRBJ1-4; v_gene: TRBV6-2/TRBV6-3; CDR3nt: TGTGCCAGCAGCCAGTCCGACGGGATTAATGAAAAACTGTTTTTT; CDR3aa: CASSQSDGINEKLFF
abundance: NA; d_gene: NA; j_gene: TRBJ1-2; v_gene: TRBV20-1; CDR3nt: TGCAGTGCTAGAACCGTCCTGGCCCGCTTGTTTGACAATGGCTACACCTTC; CDR3aa: CSARTVLARLFDNGYTF
abundance: NA; d_gene: NA; j_gene: TRBJ1-5; v_gene: TRBV5-1; CDR3nt: TGCGCCAGCAGCTTAGGACCCGGGTGGAGCCAGCCCCAGCATTTT; CDR3aa: CASSLGPGWSQPQHF
abundance: NA; d_gene: NA; j_gene: TRBJ1-1; v_gene: TRBV7-9; CDR3nt: TGTGCCAGCAGCTGGGCGGGTTTGGACACTGAAGCTTTCTTT; CDR3aa: CASSWAGLDTEAFF
abundance: NA; d_gene: NA; j_gene: TRBJ1-1; v_gene: TRBV15; CDR3nt: TGTGCCACCAGCGGAGGGGGGAGCACTGAAGCTTTCTTT; CDR3aa: CATSGGGSTEAFF
abundance: NA; d_gene: NA; j_gene: TRBJ2-5; v_gene: TRBV29-1; CDR3nt: TGCAGCGTCAATACAGGGTTCCAAGAGACCCAGTACTTC; CDR3aa: CSVNTGFQETQYF
abundance: NA; d_gene: TRBD1; j_gene: TRBJ2-1; v_gene: TRBV6-5; CDR3nt: TGTGCCAGCAGTTACGGACAGGGGGTCATCAATGAGCAGTTCTTC; CDR3aa: CASSYGQGVINEQFF
abundance: NA; d_gene: NA; j_gene: TRBJ2-7; v_gene: TRBV4-2; CDR3nt: TGTGCCAGCAGTCGTGAGTTCGAGCAGTACTTC; CDR3aa: CASSREFEQYF
abundance: NA; d_gene: NA; j_gene: TRBJ1-6; v_gene: TRBV15; CDR3nt: TGTGCCACCAGCAGAGACCTGGGATCTTATAATTCACCCCTCCACTTT; CDR3aa: CATSRDLGSYNSPLHF
abundance: NA; d_gene: TRBD1; j_gene: TRBJ2-3; v_gene: TRBV20-1; CDR3nt: TGCAGTGCTAGAGACCAGGGGGCAGATACGCAGTATTTT; CDR3aa: CSARDQGADTQYF
abundance: NA; d_gene: NA; j_gene: TRBJ1-4; v_gene: TRBV27; CDR3nt: TGTGCCAGCAGACAAAGCAGGGGAGCTAATGAAAAACTGTTTTTT; CDR3aa: CASRQSRGANEKLFF
abundance: NA; d_gene: NA; j_gene: TRBJ2-3; v_gene: TRBV15; CDR3nt: TGTGCCACCAGCAGGCCGAGAGGAGATACGCAGTATTTT; CDR3aa: CATSRPRGDTQYF
abundance: NA; d_gene: NA; j_gene: TRBJ2-4; v_gene: TRBV20-1; CDR3nt: TGCAGTGCTAGAGATTTGCTAGCCGAGGCCAAAAACATTCAGTACTTC; CDR3aa: CSARDLLAEAKNIQYF
abundance: NA; d_gene: TRBD1; j_gene: TRBJ1-4; v_gene: TRBV7-9; CDR3nt: TGTGCCAGCAGCCTGGCCGGGACAGGGCCCGAAAAACTGTTTTTT; CDR3aa: CASSLAGTGPEKLFF
abundance: NA; d_gene: NA; j_gene: TRBJ2-1; v_gene: TRBV12-3/TRBV12-4; CDR3nt: TGTGCCAGCAGCCTCCTTCGGGGCCAGGGCTGGGCTGAGCAGTTCTTC; CDR3aa: CASSLLRGQGWAEQFF
abundance: once; d_gene: TRBD2; j_gene: TRBJ2-3; v_gene: TRBV6-5; CDR3nt: TGTGCCAGCAGCCTACGCGGGGGGGGTACGCAGTATTTT; CDR3aa: CASSLRGGGTQYF
abundance: NA; d_gene: TRBD1; j_gene: TRBJ1-1; v_gene: TRBV29-1; CDR3nt: TGCAGCGTTCGCTTGGGGGCAGGGGGCACTGAAGCTTTCTTT; CDR3aa: CSVRLGAGGTEAFF
abundance: once; d_gene: NA; j_gene: TRBJ2-5; v_gene: TRBV9; CDR3nt: TGTGCCAGCAGCGTTTCGGAAGGAGGGTATCTGGAGACCCAGTACTTC; CDR3aa: CASSVSEGGYLETQYF
abundance: NA; d_gene: NA; j_gene: TRBJ2-1; v_gene: TRBV30; CDR3nt: TGTGCCTGGACGCCACTCAATGAGCAGTTCTTC; CDR3aa: CAWTPLNEQFF
abundance: NA; d_gene: NA; j_gene: TRBJ2-5; v_gene: TRBV10-2; CDR3nt: TGCGCCAGCAATGGGGGCCGGACCCAGTACTTC; CDR3aa: CASNGGRTQYF
abundance: NA; d_gene: NA; j_gene: TRBJ2-3; v_gene: TRBV20-1; CDR3nt: TGCAGTGCTAGAGATCCGGTGGGTCGCGCAGATACGCAGTATTTT; CDR3aa: CSARDPVGRADTQYF
abundance: NA; d_gene: NA; j_gene: TRBJ2-1; v_gene: TRBV12-3/TRBV12-4; CDR3nt: TGTGCCAGCAGCCCCGCTAGCCCGCCTATACACAATGAGCAGTTCTTC; CDR3aa: CASSPASPPIHNEQFF
abundance: NA; d_gene: NA; j_gene: TRBJ2-5; v_gene: TRBV30; CDR3nt: TGTGCCTCCCAACGAGGTGCGACCCAGTACTTC; CDR3aa: CASQRGATQYF
abundance: NA; d_gene: NA; j_gene: TRBJ2-7; v_gene: TRBV4-1; CDR3nt: TGCGCCAGCAGCCAAGGGGGCTTTGGGGGCTACGAGCAGTACTTC; CDR3aa: CASSQGGFGGYEQYF
abundance: NA; d_gene: TRBD1; j_gene: TRBJ1-4; v_gene: TRBV7-9; CDR3nt: TGTGCCAGCAGCCCCCCGGGACAGTATAATGAAAAACTGTTTTTT; CDR3aa: CASSPPGQYNEKLFF
abundance: NA; d_gene: NA; j_gene: TRBJ1-2; v_gene: TRBV6-5; CDR3nt: TGTGCCAGCCTAAATCAGGGAAGCGGCTACACCTTC; CDR3aa: CASLNQGSGYTF
abundance: NA; d_gene: NA; j_gene: TRBJ2-6; v_gene: TRBV30; CDR3nt: TGTGCCTGGGGGGGGGCACGATCATCGGGGGCCAACGTCCTGACTTTC; CDR3aa: CAWGGARSSGANVLTF
abundance: NA; d_gene: NA; j_gene: TRBJ1-2; v_gene: TRBV6-5; CDR3nt: TGTGCCAGCAGCCGCCTAGCAGGGAGCTATGGCTACACCTTC; CDR3aa: CASSRLAGSYGYTF
abundance: NA; d_gene: NA; j_gene: TRBJ2-1; v_gene: TRBV11-2; CDR3nt: TGTGCCAGCAGCCCGCTAGCTAGGGTTGAGCAGTTCTTC; CDR3aa: CASSPLARVEQFF
abundance: NA; d_gene: TRBD2; j_gene: TRBJ2-3; v_gene: TRBV29-1; CDR3nt: TGCAGCGTTGACGGGACTAGCGGGGGGGCACGAGATACGCAGTATTTT; CDR3aa: CSVDGTSGGARDTQYF
abundance: NA; d_gene: NA; j_gene: TRBJ1-1; v_gene: TRBV9; CDR3nt: TGTGCCAGCAGCGCCCGGGACACCCCGAACACTGAAGCTTTCTTT; CDR3aa: CASSARDTPNTEAFF
abundance: NA; d_gene: NA; j_gene: TRBJ1-2; v_gene: TRBV9; CDR3nt: TGTGCCAGCAGCGTAGGGGGCTATGGCTACACCTTC; CDR3aa: CASSVGGYGYTF
abundance: NA; d_gene: TRBD1; j_gene: TRBJ2-1; v_gene: TRBV12-3/TRBV12-4; CDR3nt: TGTGCCAGCAGTTTTTTTTTCGGACAGGGGTTAAATGAGCAGTTCTTC; CDR3aa: CASSFFFGQGLNEQFF
abundance: NA; d_gene: TRBD1; j_gene: TRBJ1-1; v_gene: TRBV2; CDR3nt: TGTGCCAGCAGGAGGGACAGGCTGGTTCAGGCTTTCTTT; CDR3aa: CASRRDRLVQAFF
abundance: NA; d_gene: NA; j_gene: TRBJ2-5; v_gene: TRBV19; CDR3nt: TGTGCCAGTAGTCCTGGGACAAAAGACTCGGAGACCCAGTACTTC; CDR3aa: CASSPGTKDSETQYF
abundance: once; d_gene: TRBD1; j_gene: TRBJ2-5; v_gene: TRBV20-1; CDR3nt: TGCAGTGCTCACAGGGGCGACGAGACCCAGTACTTC; CDR3aa: CSAHRGDETQYF
abundance: NA; d_gene: TRBD1; j_gene: TRBJ1-5; v_gene: TRBV30; CDR3nt: TGTGCCTGGAGTGTAGCAGGGGGCGAGGATCAGCCCCAGCATTTT; CDR3aa: CAWSVAGGEDQPQHF
abundance: NA; d_gene: NA; j_gene: TRBJ1-4; v_gene: TRBV7-2; CDR3nt: TGTGCCAGCAGCTTAGTGTCCTTAAATGAAAAACTGTTTTTT; CDR3aa: CASSLVSLNEKLFF
abundance: NA; d_gene: NA; j_gene: TRBJ2-7; v_gene: TRBV27; CDR3nt: TGTGCCAGCAGTTTATCGCGGGGTGGCTACGAGCAGTACTTC; CDR3aa: CASSLSRGGYEQYF
abundance: once; d_gene: NA; j_gene: TRBJ2-5; v_gene: TRBV6-5; CDR3nt: TGTGCCAGCAGTTACTCGCTGTCAGGGCGTGAGACCCAGTACTTC; CDR3aa: CASSYSLSGRETQYF
abundance: NA; d_gene: NA; j_gene: TRBJ2-7; v_gene: TRBV20-1; CDR3nt: TGCAGTGCTATTAGAGGAGAGCAGTACTTC; CDR3aa: CSAIRGEQYF
abundance: NA; d_gene: NA; j_gene: TRBJ1-2; v_gene: TRBV9; CDR3nt: TGTGCCAGCAGCCCAGAGGAGGGAGGCTACACCTTC; CDR3aa: CASSPEEGGYTF
abundance: NA; d_gene: NA; j_gene: TRBJ1-5; v_gene: TRBV7-2; CDR3nt: TGTGCCAGCAGCTTTGAAAGGGTGGGGCAGCCCCAGCATTTT; CDR3aa: CASSFERVGQPQHF
abundance: NA; d_gene: NA; j_gene: TRBJ1-2; v_gene: TRBV28; CDR3nt: TGTGCCAGCAGACCCTCTCGCAGGATGGATGGCTACACCTTC; CDR3aa: CASRPSRRMDGYTF
abundance: NA; d_gene: NA; j_gene: TRBJ2-5; v_gene: TRBV12-3/TRBV12-4; CDR3nt: TGTGCCAGCGGGGTCAGGGGATCCCAAGAGACCCAGTACTTC; CDR3aa: CASGVRGSQETQYF
abundance: NA; d_gene: NA; j_gene: TRBJ1-5; v_gene: TRBV2; CDR3nt: TGTGCCAGCAGAAGAGCGGGGGCTAACCAGCCCCAGCATTTT; CDR3aa: CASRRAGANQPQHF